This TCR beta chain is drawn from a study of T cells after yellow fever vaccination. Looked up from germline, CDR1 is DFQATT and CDR2 is SNEGSKA (reference sequence). V shed 3 bases and J shed 0 bases, with 8 bases lying between them. The CDR3 spans 13 residues. This clonotype came up a few times. TCRdb called the 5' RACE reads again in MiXCR, with one record for every CDR3 protein. Of roughly 320,000 distinct CDR3 sequences listed, about 10% are singletons. The source was CD4+ T cells sorted from PBMCs, collected 45 days after the yellow fever booster vaccination. The chain recombines TRBV20-1 with TRBJ1-1; D is ambiguous. The sequence was obtained from a man aged 18-30 years who received the YFV17D yellow fever vaccine. The CDR3, as DNA: TGCAGTGCTAGTAAACACATGAACACTGAAGCTTTCTTT. It encodes CSASKHMNTEAFF.